The clone carrying this T cell receptor (beta chain) has a count of ten or more. The data were taken from a study of CD8 T cells in ankylosing spondylitis. CDR3 size: 14 residues. Germline trimming cut 0 bases from V and 5 bases from J; bases unmatched to any gene: 3. Germline V CDR1 and CDR2: SGHRS, YFSETQ. TCRdb reprocessed the 5' RACE reads via MiXCR and lists one record per CDR3 protein. This sample has 200,000 to 250,000 distinct CDR3 sequences, with about 10% found just once. Sequencing used blood, either unsorted or a sorted T cell fraction (not recorded which). This receptor was identified in a male donor with ankylosing spondylitis or in good health (not recorded which). This rearrangement joins TRBV5-1 to TRBJ2-7; TRBD2 matches at 9 bases. Written as DNA, the CDR3 is TGCGCCAGCAGCTTGGTGTTAGCGGGAGACGAGCAGTACTTC. Translating gives CASSLVLAGDEQYF.